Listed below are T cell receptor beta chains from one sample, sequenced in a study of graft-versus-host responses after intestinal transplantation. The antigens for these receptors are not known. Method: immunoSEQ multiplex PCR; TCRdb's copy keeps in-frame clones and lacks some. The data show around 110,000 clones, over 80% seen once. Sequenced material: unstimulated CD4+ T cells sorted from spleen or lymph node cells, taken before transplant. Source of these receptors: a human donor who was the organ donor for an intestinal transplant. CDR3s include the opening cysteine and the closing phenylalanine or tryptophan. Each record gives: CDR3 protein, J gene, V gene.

CDR3: CASSLAGGRSYNEQFF
J: TRBJ2-1
V: TRBV5-1

CDR3: CASSRDRGYEQYF
J: TRBJ2-7
V: TRBV5-6

CDR3: CASSKVGGYEAFF
J: TRBJ1-1
V: TRBV21-1

CDR3: CASSQLLDVRIYEQYF
J: TRBJ2-7
V: TRBV4-2

CDR3: CASGAGANVLTF
J: TRBJ2-6
V: TRBV30

CDR3: CASRTRTSGTDTQYF
J: TRBJ2-3
V: TRBV19

CDR3: CASRSTGELFF
J: TRBJ2-2
V: TRBV6-1

CDR3: CATSRGPGEKLFF
J: TRBJ1-4
V: TRBV15

CDR3: CASSPDSGRAYNEQFF
J: TRBJ2-1
V: TRBV18

CDR3: CSADRGREQYF
J: TRBJ2-7
V: TRBV20-1

CDR3: CASSLGAGGLFDEQFF
J: TRBJ2-1
V: TRBV7-2

CDR3: CASSPGQGIRNEQFF
J: TRBJ2-1
V: TRBV7-3

CDR3: CASSHSSGRVYEQYF
J: TRBJ2-7
V: TRBV27

CDR3: CASTAGETQYF
J: TRBJ2-5
V: TRBV5-1

CDR3: CAIRGQGAYGYTF
J: TRBJ1-2
V: TRBV10-3

CDR3: CASRLRQLGGQPQHF
J: TRBJ1-5
V: TRBV12-2

CDR3: CASSLGTSNYGYTF
J: TRBJ1-2
V: TRBV9

CDR3: CASSLGQRAGSNQPQHF
J: TRBJ1-5
V: TRBV5-5

CDR3: CASSPNYDMVLNTEAFF
J: TRBJ1-1
V: TRBV27

CDR3: CAWSVLDTQYF
J: TRBJ2-3
V: TRBV30

CDR3: CSGGTYNEQFF
J: TRBJ2-1
V: TRBV20-1

CDR3: CASSLSGGPGDEQYF
J: NA
V: TRBV7-3

CDR3: CSAPDKYEQYF
J: TRBJ2-7
V: TRBV20-1

CDR3: CASSSGTSGGNYEQYF
J: TRBJ2-7
V: TRBV7-9

CDR3: CASSSGWGDPSGANVLTF
J: TRBJ2-6
V: TRBV7-9

CDR3: CASSLDGRSYEQYF
J: TRBJ2-7
V: TRBV5-4

CDR3: CASSIGETAANQPQHF
J: TRBJ1-5
V: TRBV19

CDR3: CASSGRGGATEAFF
J: TRBJ1-1
V: TRBV28

CDR3: CASRSPGQGTQETQYF
J: TRBJ2-5
V: TRBV2

CDR3: CASSDWIQGAEETQYF
J: TRBJ2-5
V: TRBV2

CDR3: CASSLQGALGYTF
J: TRBJ1-2
V: TRBV6-5

CDR3: CASGRLAGNTGELFF
J: TRBJ2-2
V: TRBV5-1

CDR3: CASSDGGGGYYGYTF
J: TRBJ1-2
V: TRBV6-1

CDR3: CASSLTSGDSYEQYF
J: TRBJ2-7
V: TRBV7-6

CDR3: CASSFPSGGAYEQYF
J: TRBJ2-7
V: TRBV5-6

CDR3: CASSLEVTITGELFF
J: TRBJ2-2
V: TRBV11-2

CDR3: CASSLPSAGRSGNTIYF
J: TRBJ1-3
V: TRBV7-2

CDR3: CASSATAGMSNQPQHF
J: TRBJ1-5
V: TRBV7-2

CDR3: CASSLVAGGYTF
J: TRBJ1-2
V: TRBV7-4

CDR3: CASSLLVSYNEQFF
J: TRBJ2-1
V: TRBV7-2

CDR3: CASSQDLGYQNEQFF
J: TRBJ2-1
V: TRBV4-2

CDR3: CASSLSPGTMPKDIQYF
J: TRBJ2-4
V: TRBV9

CDR3: CASSLIGGSTDTQYF
J: TRBJ2-3
V: TRBV5-5

CDR3: CASSPGQNTDTQYF
J: TRBJ2-3
V: TRBV7-3

CDR3: CASSVLGGDPYEQYF
J: TRBJ2-7
V: TRBV6-1

CDR3: CASSQVVTVSGNTIYF
J: TRBJ1-3
V: TRBV4-1

CDR3: CASSGQTGIYGYTF
J: TRBJ1-2
V: TRBV9

CDR3: CASKFQAGKNTGELFF
J: TRBJ2-2
V: TRBV19

CDR3: CASSRDTTIHQPQHF
J: TRBJ1-5
V: TRBV6-6

CDR3: CATTQVSPVDTQYF
J: TRBJ2-3
V: TRBV6-4

CDR3: CASSLGDRRNTEAFF
J: TRBJ1-1
V: TRBV11-3

CDR3: CASSQATGVRETQYF
J: TRBJ2-5
V: TRBV4-1

CDR3: CASSRGVSNEKLFF
J: TRBJ1-4
V: TRBV11-2

CDR3: CASRLQGHYGYTF
J: TRBJ1-2
V: TRBV28

CDR3: CSVEYRTGITEAFF
J: TRBJ1-1
V: TRBV29-1

CDR3: CASSLRDLNYGYTF
J: TRBJ1-2
V: TRBV19